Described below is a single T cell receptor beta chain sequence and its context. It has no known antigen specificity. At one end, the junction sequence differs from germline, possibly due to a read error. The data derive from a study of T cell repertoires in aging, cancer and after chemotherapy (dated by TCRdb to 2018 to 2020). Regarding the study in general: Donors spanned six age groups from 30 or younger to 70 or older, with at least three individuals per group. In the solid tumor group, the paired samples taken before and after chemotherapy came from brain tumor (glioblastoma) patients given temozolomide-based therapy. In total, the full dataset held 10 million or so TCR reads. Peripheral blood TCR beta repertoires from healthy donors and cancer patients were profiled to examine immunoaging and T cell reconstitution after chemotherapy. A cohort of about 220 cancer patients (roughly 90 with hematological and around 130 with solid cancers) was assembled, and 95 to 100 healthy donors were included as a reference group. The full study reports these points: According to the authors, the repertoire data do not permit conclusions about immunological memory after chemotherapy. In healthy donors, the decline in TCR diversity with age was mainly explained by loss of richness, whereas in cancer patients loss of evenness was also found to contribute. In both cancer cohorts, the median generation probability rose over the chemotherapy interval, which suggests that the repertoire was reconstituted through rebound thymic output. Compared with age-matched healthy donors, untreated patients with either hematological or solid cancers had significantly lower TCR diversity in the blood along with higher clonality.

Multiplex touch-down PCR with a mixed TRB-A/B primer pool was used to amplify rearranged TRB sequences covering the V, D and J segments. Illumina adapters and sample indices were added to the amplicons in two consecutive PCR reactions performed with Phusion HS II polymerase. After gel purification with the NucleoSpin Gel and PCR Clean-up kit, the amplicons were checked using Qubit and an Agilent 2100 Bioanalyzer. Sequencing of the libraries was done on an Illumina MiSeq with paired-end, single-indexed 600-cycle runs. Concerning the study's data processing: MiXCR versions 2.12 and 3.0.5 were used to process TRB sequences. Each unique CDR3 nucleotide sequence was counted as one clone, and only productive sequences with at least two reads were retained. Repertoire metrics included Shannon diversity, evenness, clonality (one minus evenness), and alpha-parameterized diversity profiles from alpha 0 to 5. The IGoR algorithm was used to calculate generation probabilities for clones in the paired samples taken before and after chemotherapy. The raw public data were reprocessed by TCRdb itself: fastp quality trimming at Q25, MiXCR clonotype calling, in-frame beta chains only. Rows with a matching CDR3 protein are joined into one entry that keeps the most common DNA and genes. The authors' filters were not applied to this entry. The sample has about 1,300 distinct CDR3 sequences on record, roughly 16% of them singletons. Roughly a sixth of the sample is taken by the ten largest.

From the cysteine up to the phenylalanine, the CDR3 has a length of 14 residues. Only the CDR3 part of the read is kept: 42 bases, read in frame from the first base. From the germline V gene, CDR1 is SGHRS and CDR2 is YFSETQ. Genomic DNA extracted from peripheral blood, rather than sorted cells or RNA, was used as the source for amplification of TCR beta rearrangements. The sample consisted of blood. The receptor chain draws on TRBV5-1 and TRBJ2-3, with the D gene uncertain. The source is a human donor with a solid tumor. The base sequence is TGCGCCAGCAGCAAAGGAGAATCCACAGATACGCGGTATTTT. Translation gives CASSKGESTDTRYF.